This T cell receptor (beta chain) was profiled in a study of Tregs in tolerant kidney transplant recipients. Related graft donors supplied nonmyeloablative bone marrow transplants, and mixed chimerism was transient. Germline values: CDR1 SGHTA, CDR2 FQGNSA. The CDR3 extends over 16 amino acids. Produced via immunoSEQ multiplex PCR; TCRdb's table is partial and in-frame only. The table includes 74,000 or so clones, about 91% detected once. This specimen was CD4+ T cells from blood (PBMCs), taken 24 months after the transplant. The chain employs TRBV7-2 and TRBJ2-5; tentative D call: TRBD2 (5 bases). Matching the DNA end better, TRBJ2-7 makes the J call doubtful. This clonotype originated in a human patient who received a combined kidney and bone marrow transplant. Some T cells may possibly be graft donor cells. The CDR3 nucleotides read TGTGCCAGCAGCTCCAACGCGAGGGCCAATTTATACGAGCAGTACTTC. Residues: CASSSNARANLYEQYF.